These 17 T cell receptor beta chains came from one sample sequenced in a study of blood T cell repertoires in COVID-19. Sequencing used immunoSEQ multiplex PCR; TCRdb keeps in-frame clones, though not all of them. The table has more than 250,000 clones, 86% seen once. Sequences were obtained from peripheral blood. The receptor source for this set is a woman in her twenties or thirties who had recovered from COVID-19.

The V call is TRBV6-5, the J call TRBJ2-3; 11 bases fit TRBD2. The CDR3 length is 15 residues. Trimming removed 6 bases from V and 4 bases from J; junction bases left unmatched: 6. Germline lookup yields CDR1 MNHEY and CDR2 SVGAGI. CDR3: CASRVAGGGADTQYF. The CDR3 coding sequence is TGTGCCAGCAGGGTAGCGGGAGGGGGGGCAGATACGCAGTATTTT.

CDR3 in amino acids: CASSPGSGQTQYF. The CDR3 DNA sequence: TGTGCCAGCAGCCCCGGTTCGGGTCAGACCCAGTACTTC. The V call is TRBV5-6, the J call TRBJ2-5; no definite D call. V was shortened by 4 bases and J by 6 bases, with 13 bases between the two germline ends. Per germline, CDR1 SGHDT and CDR2 YYEEEE. This CDR3 comprises 13 residues.

This chain connects TRBV11-2 to TRBJ1-3; a weak D match, TRBD1 (5 bases). The germline V gene encodes CDR1 SGHAT and CDR2 FQNNGV. CDR3 size: 14 residues. Trimming took off 3 bases at V and 2 bases at J, with 8 bases between the two ends. CDR3 bases: TGTGCCAGCAGCTTTGGGGGGGCTGGAAACACCATATATTTT. It codes for CASSFGGAGNTIYF.

This rearrangement joins TRBV19 to TRBJ2-1, with D possibly being TRBD1 (6 bases). The CDR3 length is 15 residues. Germline assignment: CDR1 LNHDA and CDR2 SQIVND (reference sequence). V gave up 7 bases and J gave up 0 bases, with 13 bases separating them. CDR3 in amino acids: CASTTTGFSYNEQFF. As DNA, the CDR3 is TGTGCCAGTACCACCACAGGGTTCTCCTACAATGAGCAGTTCTTC.

The V gene is TRBV27, the J gene TRBJ2-1, with D hard to call. The germline V gene has CDR1 MNHEY and CDR2 SMNVEV (reference sequence). Trimming cost V 0 bases and J 5 bases, with 5 bases left between them. The CDR3 consists of 13 residues. CDR3 loop: CASSLSQNNEQFF. The CDR3 nucleotides are TGTGCCAGCAGTTTATCACAGAACAATGAGCAGTTCTTC.

CDR3 bases: TGTGCCAGCAGCATGAGACATTCCCAAGAGACCCAGTACTTC. As protein: CASSMRHSQETQYF. This chain connects TRBV28 to TRBJ2-5, with D uncertain. There are 14 residues in the CDR3. V dropped 6 bases and J dropped 1 base, with 12 bases sitting between them. The V gene's germline CDR1 is MDHEN and CDR2 SYDVKM.

The V gene is TRBV2, the J gene TRBJ2-5, with D unclear. The germline V gene has CDR1 SNHLY and CDR2 FYNNEI. The CDR3 spans 13 residues. The germline V and J ends were trimmed by 6 bases and 2 bases, with 10 bases remaining between them. CDR3 bases: TGTGCCAGCAGCCGAGAAGCTCAAGAGACCCAGTACTTC. Translating gives CASSREAQETQYF. Full variable domain (rest looked up from reference TRBV2 and TRBJ2-5): EPEVTQTPSHQVTQMGQEVILRCVPISNHLYFYWYRQILGQKVEFLVSFYNNEISEKSEIFDDQFSVERPDGSNFTLKIRSTKLEDSAMYFCASSREAQETQYFGPGTRLLVL.

V gene TRBV7-3 combines with J gene TRBJ2-1; no clear D. This CDR3 contains 15 residues. The germline V gene encodes CDR1 SGHTA and CDR2 FQGTGA. Trimming removed 0 bases from V and 4 bases from J, with 10 bases in between. In DNA form, the CDR3 reads TGTGCCAGCAGCTTAACTCACACACGATACAATGAGCAGTTCTTC. It specifies CASSLTHTRYNEQFF. Based on the CDR3 plus reference TRBV7-3 and TRBJ2-1, the full variable domain is GAGVSQTPSNKVTEKGKYVELRCDPISGHTALYWYRQSLGQGPEFLIYFQGTGAADDSGLPNDRFFAVRPEGSVSTLKIQRTERGDSAVYLCASSLTHTRYNEQFFGPGTRLTVL.

This clone was detected a few times. The chain has TRBV5-4 and TRBJ2-2, with TRBD2 as a possible D gene (7 bases). V lost 4 bases and J 0 bases, leaving 16 bases between the germline ends. CDR1 is SGHNT and CDR2 is YYREEE in the germline V gene (reference sequence). This CDR3 region has 17 residues. CDR3 sequence: CASSRGGLGSNTGELFF. DNA of the CDR3: TGTGCCAGCAGCAGGGGGGGGCTTGGTTCGAACACCGGGGAGCTGTTTTTT.

The CDR3 spells CASSLRGHSNQPQHF. CDR3 coding DNA: TGTGCCAGCAGCTTACGGGGTCATAGCAATCAGCCCCAGCATTTT. The chain has TRBV7-2 and TRBJ1-5; D gene unclear. V was shortened by 2 bases and J by 0 bases, with 8 bases between the two germline ends. The CDR3 spans 15 residues. From germline, CDR1 is SGHTA and CDR2 FQGNSA.

The chain joins TRBV28 to TRBJ2-4; 8 nucleotides align to TRBD2. This CDR3 is built from 15 residues. V was pared by 4 bases and J by 4 bases, with 6 bases of the junction left unmatched. Germline V lookup: CDR1 MDHEN, CDR2 SYDVKM. This CDR3 is CASSSGGPKKNIQYF. The CDR3 DNA follows: TGTGCCAGCAGTTCGGGAGGGCCGAAAAAAAACATTCAGTACTTC.

The gene calls are TRBV6-1 and TRBJ2-3, with 8 bases aligning to TRBD1. CDR3 size: 16 residues. V lost 2 bases, J lost 4 bases, and 8 bases stayed unmatched. Germline V lookup: CDR1 MNHNS, CDR2 SASEGT. The chain's CDR3 is CASSEIMAGGADTQYF. The CDR3 DNA reads as TGTGCCAGCAGTGAAATTATGGCAGGGGGCGCAGATACGCAGTATTTT.

This clone occurred a few times. V gene TRBV6-5 combines with J gene TRBJ2-7; 7 positions agree with TRBD1. The V gene's germline CDR1 is MNHEY and CDR2 SVGAGI. This CDR3 contains 14 residues. The junction had 3 bases not matched to a gene; V was cut back by 2 bases and J by 2 bases. The CDR3 spells CASSYADRAYEQYF. DNA for the CDR3: TGTGCCAGCAGTTACGCTGACAGGGCCTACGAGCAGTACTTC.

This clone was detected once. J is TRBJ1-5 and V is TRBV4-1, with D maybe TRBD1 (5 bases). Trimming shortened V by 4 bases and J by 3 bases, and 13 bases separated the two germline ends. CDR1 is MGHRA, CDR2 YSYEKL, per germline. This CDR3 spans 15 amino acids. CDR3 loop: CASSLGGGDNQPQHF. The CDR3, as DNA: TGCGCCAGCAGCCTAGGTGGGGGGGACAATCAGCCCCAGCATTTT.

A word on this clone: The same CDR3 arises from other DNA sequences in this sample as well. V usage is TRBV4-3 and J usage is TRBJ2-1; 7 bases agree with TRBD2. The CDR3 loop spans 14 amino acids. CDR1 LGHNA and CDR2 YSLEER come from the germline V gene. The ends lost 0 bases at V and 6 bases at J; junction bases unmatched: 2. The CDR3 loop is CASSQEGGLNEQFF. As DNA, the CDR3 is TGCGCCAGCAGCCAAGAGGGAGGGCTCAATGAGCAGTTCTTC.

The J gene is TRBJ1-3, the V gene TRBV19; tentative D call: TRBD1 (6 bases). The CDR3 totals 14 residues. Trimming stripped 5 bases from V and 1 base from J, with 9 bases between. Germline V gives CDR1 LNHDA, CDR2 SQIVND (reference sequence). The CDR3: CASSLQGSGNTIYF. CDR3 in DNA: TGTGCCAGTAGTCTCCAGGGGTCTGGAAACACCATATATTTT.

The chain recombines TRBV5-4 with TRBJ1-1; tentatively, D is TRBD1 (5 bases). The CDR3 loop spans 14 amino acids. The V and J ends lost 4 bases and 2 bases respectively, with 12 bases between them. CDR1 is SGHNT, CDR2 YYREEE, per germline (reference sequence). The CDR3 DNA reads TGTGCCAGCAGCAGGGGCGTACCTAACACTGAAGCTTTCTTT. As protein: CASSRGVPNTEAFF.